The rows below give T cell receptor beta chains drawn from one sample of a study of T cell changes during pregnancy in multiple sclerosis. The assay was immunoSEQ multiplex PCR, and TCRdb's table has in-frame clones only and misses some. The repertoire holds around 130,000 clones, with roughly 92% as singletons. This specimen consisted of peripheral blood, obtained before pregnancy. These receptor sequences come from a female donor with multiple sclerosis, enrolled in a pregnancy study. Each CDR3 is given with its conserved first and last residue. Each record gives: V gene, clone size, D gene, J gene, CDR3 protein, CDR3 DNA. D genes are given only for firm matches. Expanded clones get a size class; other rows say once, few or many, or leave the size out.

TRBV6-1	-	-	TRBJ1-6	CASSQQIGVSSPLHF	TGTGCCAGCAGCCAACAAATCGGGGTTTCTTCACCCCTCCACTTT
TRBV29-1	-	-	TRBJ1-1	CSVASSGWDTEAFF	TGCAGCGTTGCCTCGAGCGGGTGGGATACTGAAGCTTTCTTT
TRBV6-1	-	-	TRBJ1-6	CASSEVGGINSPLHF	TGTGCCAGCAGTGAAGTCGGAGGAATCAATTCACCCCTCCACTTT
TRBV25-1	-	-	TRBJ1-5	CASSGVSNQPQHF	TGTGCCAGCAGTGGCGTTAGCAATCAGCCCCAGCATTTT
TRBV9	-	TRBD2	TRBJ2-7	CASSVEPGLANEQYF	TGTGCCAGCAGCGTGGAACCGGGACTAGCAAACGAGCAGTACTTC
TRBV6-6	-	TRBD1	TRBJ1-2	CASSWDRTSNYGYTF	TGTGCCAGCAGTTGGGACAGGACGTCTAACTATGGCTACACCTTC
TRBV18	-	-	TRBJ1-1	CASSPRDLNTEAFF	TGTGCCAGCTCACCACGGGACTTGAACACTGAAGCTTTCTTT
TRBV7-9	-	TRBD1	TRBJ2-3	CASSPDRGAPTDTQYF	TGTGCCAGCAGCCCGGACAGGGGTGCCCCCACAGATACGCAGTATTTT
TRBV19	once	-	TRBJ2-2	CASSITVPGELFF	TGTGCCAGTAGTATAACGGTCCCCGGGGAGCTGTTTTTT
TRBV6-4	-	TRBD2	TRBJ2-1	CASSDSGSFNEQFF	TGTGCCAGCAGTGATAGCGGGAGCTTCAATGAGCAGTTCTTC
TRBV6-1	-	TRBD1	TRBJ1-1	CASSDLRDREDTEAFF	TGTGCCAGCAGTGATCTACGGGACAGGGAGGACACTGAAGCTTTCTTT
TRBV6-1	-	-	TRBJ1-3	CASSVLKSSGNTIYF	TGTGCCAGCAGTGTACTAAAGAGCTCTGGAAACACCATATATTTT
TRBV2	-	-	TRBJ2-2	CASSLGGPGELFF	TGTGCCAGCAGTCTAGGGGGACCCGGGGAGCTGTTTTTT
TRBV5-1	-	-	TRBJ2-3	CASSLWGGRDTQYF	TGCGCCAGCAGCTTGTGGGGGGGCCGAGATACGCAGTATTTT
TRBV19	-	-	TRBJ1-1	CASRQGSRVTDTEAFF	TGTGCCAGTAGGCAGGGAAGTCGTGTTACGGACACTGAAGCTTTCTTT
TRBV6-5	-	-	TRBJ2-7	CASRDFASYEQYF	TGTGCCAGCCGGGACTTTGCCTCCTACGAGCAGTACTTC
TRBV19	-	-	TRBJ1-4	CASSRPGGNEKLFF	TGTGCCAGTAGTAGACCGGGAGGGAATGAAAAACTGTTTTTT
TRBV9	-	TRBD1	TRBJ2-7	CASSRTGGSYEQYF	TGTGCCAGCAGCCGGACAGGGGGCTCCTACGAGCAGTACTTC
TRBV6-5	-	-	TRBJ2-2	CASSGGSYTGELFF	TGTGCCAGCAGTGGAGGGAGTTACACCGGGGAGCTGTTTTTT
TRBV7-8	-	-	TRBJ1-4	CASSLVGRGGEKLFF	TGTGCCAGCAGCTTAGTAGGCAGGGGTGGCGAAAAACTGTTTTTT
TRBV29-1	once	TRBD1	TRBJ1-1	CSFGQADTEAFF	TGCAGCTTCGGACAGGCGGACACTGAAGCTTTCTTT
TRBV7-2	-	TRBD2	TRBJ2-7	CASSWGGGGTYEQYF	TGTGCCAGCAGCTGGGGGGGCGGGGGGACCTACGAGCAGTACTTC
TRBV5-1	-	TRBD1	TRBJ1-1	CASSLQGVGEAFF	TGCGCCAGCAGCTTGCAGGGGGTCGGTGAAGCTTTCTTT
TRBV21-1	-	-	TRBJ2-5	CASSERLAGVQETQYF	TGTGCCAGCAGCGAACGACTAGCGGGAGTTCAAGAGACCCAGTACTTC
TRBV19	-	-	TRBJ2-2	CASSRRGAPGELFF	TGTGCCAGTAGTCGCCGGGGGGCACCCGGGGAGCTGTTTTTT